This is a list of T cell receptor beta chains from one sample in a study of T cell changes during pregnancy in multiple sclerosis. The repertoire was sequenced with immunoSEQ multiplex PCR; TCRdb's copy has only in-frame clones and lacks some. Found here are approximately 130,000 clones, about 96% of them singletons; the top ten hold 0.44%. The starting material was peripheral blood, obtained after pregnancy. These receptors were taken from a female donor with multiple sclerosis, enrolled in a pregnancy study. Each CDR3 is given with its conserved first and last residue. The D gene is left open where the match is weak. Rows give clone size only sometimes, using once, few, many, or a class for an expanded clone.

clone_size cdr3_length j_call v_call d_call cdr3_nt cdr3_aa
NA 14 TRBJ2-1 TRBV4-2 NA TGTGCCAGCACCCGCTCAGATACATACAATGAGCAGTTCTTC CASTRSDTYNEQFF
once 11 TRBJ2-7 TRBV14 NA TGTGCCAGCAGCCAAGACGGTGAGCAGTACTTC CASSQDGEQYF
NA 16 TRBJ2-1 TRBV5-4 NA TGTGCCAGCAGCTTGGAGGGGCGGGGATCTTACAATGAGCAGTTCTTC CASSLEGRGSYNEQFF
NA 14 TRBJ1-5 TRBV18 NA TGTGCCAGCTCAGGTCGGGACACCGAAGGGCCCCAGCATTTT CASSGRDTEGPQHF
NA 15 TRBJ2-5 TRBV19 TRBD1 TGTGCCAGTAGTATTTGGACAGGGACGCAGGAGACCCAGTACTTC CASSIWTGTQETQYF
NA 14 TRBJ2-1 TRBV5-6 NA TGTGCCAGCAGCTCCGGACTACCCTACAATGAGCAGTTCTTC CASSSGLPYNEQFF
NA 13 TRBJ2-5 TRBV2 NA TGTGCCAGCAGTAGGGGGAGTGATGAGACCCAGTACTTC CASSRGSDETQYF
NA 13 TRBJ1-1 TRBV7-6 NA TGTGCCAGCAGCCAGGACAGCGGCACTGAAGCTTTCTTT CASSQDSGTEAFF
NA 11 TRBJ2-5 TRBV28 NA TGTGCCAGCAGAGATCCTGCTAACCAGTACTTC CASRDPANQYF
NA 14 TRBJ1-1 TRBV6-5 TRBD1 TGTGCCAGCAGTTACCGGACAGGGTTCTCTGAAGCTTTCTTT CASSYRTGFSEAFF
NA 15 TRBJ2-2 TRBV5-1 TRBD2 TGCGCCAGCAGCTTGGACTCTAGCGGGGTCCTCGAGCTGTTTTTT CASSLDSSGVLELFF
NA 13 TRBJ1-4 TRBV4-1 NA TGCGCCAGCAGCCAAGTTCCGGGGGAAAAACTGTTTTTT CASSQVPGEKLFF
once 17 TRBJ2-1 TRBV5-4 NA TGTGCCAGCAGCTTGGTACCCCTAGCGAGAGGTGGAGATGAGCAGTTCTTC CASSLVPLARGGDEQFF
NA 13 TRBJ2-2 TRBV6-5 NA TGTGCCAGCACCCTAGAGAGGGCCGGGGAGCTGTTTTTT CASTLERAGELFF
NA 18 TRBJ2-3 TRBV2 TRBD2 TGTGCCAGCAGTGGCGGTGGGAGGGCCCTAGGATACACGGATACGCAGTATTTT CASSGGGRALGYTDTQYF
NA 12 TRBJ2-7 TRBV28 TRBD2 TGTGCCAGCAGCCAAACTAGCGCCGAGCAGTACTTC CASSQTSAEQYF
NA 14 TRBJ2-1 TRBV29-1 NA TGCAGCGTTGACGATCGGGTAAAGTCTAATGAGCAGTTCTTC CSVDDRVKSNEQFF
NA 12 TRBJ1-5 TRBV7-8 NA TGTGCCAGCAGCTTCACAGGGATCCCCCAGCATTTT CASSFTGIPQHF
NA 15 TRBJ1-3 TRBV28 NA TGTGCCAGCAGTTTCCACACGACAGGTGGAAACACCATATATTTT CASSFHTTGGNTIYF
NA 16 TRBJ2-5 TRBV28 NA TGTGCCAGCAGCCTTCTAAGGACAGCTGGACGGGAGACCCAGTACTTC CASSLLRTAGRETQYF
NA 16 TRBJ2-5 TRBV28 NA TGTGCCAGCAGCCTGGGACTCCTGCCTCAACAAGAGACCCAGTACTTC CASSLGLLPQQETQYF
NA 14 TRBJ1-1 TRBV4-3 NA TGCGCCAGCAGCGCCAGGGGCCTGAACACTGAAGCTTTCTTT CASSARGLNTEAFF
NA 15 TRBJ2-1 TRBV11-2 TRBD2 TGTGCCAGCAGTCAAGCGGGAGTGACCTACAATGAGCAGTTCTTC CASSQAGVTYNEQFF
NA 15 TRBJ1-5 TRBV19 NA TGTGCCAGTAGTATAGGAGGGGGTCTGGTGCAGCCCCAGCATTTT CASSIGGGLVQPQHF
NA 14 TRBJ2-5 TRBV2 TRBD1 TGTGCCAGCAGGGTGACAGGGTATCAAGAGACCCAGTACTTC CASRVTGYQETQYF
NA 16 TRBJ2-5 TRBV4-3 NA TGCGCCAGCAGCCAAGGGAGCGGAGGGGCCCAAGAGACCCAGTACTTC CASSQGSGGAQETQYF
NA 14 TRBJ2-5 TRBV27 NA TGTGCCAGCAGTCTCGGGACTTTTGGGGGGACCCAGTACTTC CASSLGTFGGTQYF
NA 16 TRBJ1-5 TRBV15 NA TGTGCCACCAGCACCGGAGGAATCCTCAGCAATCAGCCCCAGCATTTT CATSTGGILSNQPQHF
NA 11 TRBJ2-7 TRBV20-1 NA TGCAGTGCCGAGGGTGAATACGAGCAGTACTTC CSAEGEYEQYF
NA 13 TRBJ2-7 TRBV27 NA TGTGCCAGCACCCAACAGGGAACGTACGAGCAGTACTTC CASTQQGTYEQYF
NA 16 TRBJ2-3 TRBV7-2 NA TGTGCCAGCAGCTTAGGAGCCAGGGGAGGGACAGATACGCAGTATTTT CASSLGARGGTDTQYF
NA 10 TRBJ2-3 TRBV7-9 NA TGTGCCAGCAGCTTACGTACGCAGTATTTT CASSLRTQYF
once 16 TRBJ2-1 TRBV6-4 TRBD1 TGTGCCAGCAGTGACTCGACCGGGACAGGCTACAATGAGCAGTTCTTC CASSDSTGTGYNEQFF
NA 15 TRBJ2-2 TRBV5-1 NA TGCGCCAGCAGCTTAGTCGACAGTATTACCGGGGAGCTGTTTTTT CASSLVDSITGELFF
NA 13 TRBJ1-2 TRBV7-2 NA TGTGCCAGCAGCTTACGGGGTAACTATGGCTACACCTTC CASSLRGNYGYTF
NA 16 TRBJ2-1 TRBV6-1 NA TGTGCCAGCAGTGAAACTGGACGCCGGGGGTACAATGAGCAGTTCTTC CASSETGRRGYNEQFF
NA 13 TRBJ1-2 TRBV27 NA TGTGCCAGCAGTTTAGCGGGGGCGCCTGGCTACACCTTC CASSLAGAPGYTF
NA 12 TRBJ2-3 TRBV7-7 TRBD1 TGTGCAGTAGGACAGGGCGCAGATACGCAGTATTTT CAVGQGADTQYF
NA 10 TRBJ2-5 TRBV29-1 NA TGCAGCGCGGGGCAAGAGACCCAGTACTTC CSAGQETQYF
NA 14 TRBJ1-4 TRBV25-1 TRBD1 TGTGCCAGCAGTCGGGGGACAGATAATGAAAAACTGTTTTTT CASSRGTDNEKLFF
NA 11 TRBJ2-2 TRBV11-2 NA TGTGCCAGCAGCCGTATCGGGGAGCTGTTTTTT CASSRIGELFF
NA 19 TRBJ2-3 TRBV4-3 TRBD2 TGCGCCAGCAGCCAAGATGACCTAGCGGGAGGGCTGGGGCCAGATACGCAGTATTTT CASSQDDLAGGLGPDTQYF
NA 13 TRBJ1-4 TRBV19 NA TGTGCCACAGGACAGAGCTTATATGAAAAACTGTTTTTT CATGQSLYEKLFF
NA 11 TRBJ1-2 TRBV6-5 NA TGTGCCAGCAGAAGGGGCTATGGCTACACCTTC CASRRGYGYTF
NA 15 TRBJ2-1 TRBV4-3 NA TGCGCCAGCAGCCAAGATGTCGGAGGGTACAATGAGCAGTTCTTC CASSQDVGGYNEQFF
once 17 TRBJ2-4 TRBV9 TRBD2 TGTGCCAGCAGCGCCTCGCTCGGACTAGCGGGAGAATACATTCAGTACTTC CASSASLGLAGEYIQYF
NA 14 TRBJ1-6 TRBV4-1 TRBD1 TGCGCCAGCAGCCAGGACAGGGGTGGGTCACCCCTCCACTTT CASSQDRGGSPLHF
NA 14 TRBJ1-4 TRBV4-3 NA TGCGCCAGCAGCCCCGCGGGGCCTAATGAAAAACTGTTTTTT CASSPAGPNEKLFF
NA 16 TRBJ2-7 TRBV25-1 TRBD2 TGTGCCAGCAGTGAATATCAGGTAGCGGGTGACTACGAGCAGTACTTC CASSEYQVAGDYEQYF
NA 15 TRBJ2-3 TRBV28 TRBD1 TGTGCCAGCAGTTTCGGAAGACAGGGTTCAGATACGCAGTATTTT CASSFGRQGSDTQYF
once 15 TRBJ2-7 TRBV5-1 NA TGCGCCAGAGCCGCCCCGGAGGACCACTCCTACGAGCAGTACTTC CARAAPEDHSYEQYF
NA 15 TRBJ2-7 TRBV4-3 TRBD2 TGCGCCAGCAGCCAAGCGGGACTAGCCCCCTACGAGCAGTACTTC CASSQAGLAPYEQYF
NA 14 TRBJ1-2 TRBV30 NA TGTGCCTGGACCCCCGACACAGGGCTGGATGGCTACACCTTC CAWTPDTGLDGYTF
NA 17 TRBJ1-1 TRBV11-2 NA TGTGCCAGCAGCCCGTTGAGGGGAGGGGAAATCAGGACTGAAGCTTTCTTT CASSPLRGGEIRTEAFF
NA 19 TRBJ1-4 TRBV7-9 NA TGTGCCAGCAGCTTCTGCCCCTCCGGCAGGGGACCATGTTTAGAAAAACTGTTTTTT CASSFCPSGRGPCLEKLFF